This TCR beta chain was captured by sequencing in a study of blood T cells in healthy people across ages. Peripheral blood was drawn, about 9.7 milliliters per donor. With a J-beta primer mix and a sample-barcoded 5' primer, a second PCR ran 7 to 11 cycles. Template switching added a 12-random-nucleotide identifier to every cDNA molecule. There were at least 3 million CDR3-containing paired-end reads obtained from each sample. MiXCR, applied by TCRdb to the 5' RACE reads, yields one record per CDR3 protein. The sample consists of about 280,000 distinct CDR3 sequences, around 27% of them appearing once. The germline CDR1 and CDR2 sequences are LGHDT and YNNKEL (reference sequence). The length of the CDR3 is 13 residues.

The genes are TRBV3-1 and TRBJ2-5; D gene unclear. The end of the DNA fits TRBJ2-1 better, so the J call may be wrong. The TCR comes from a woman aged 70-85 years in good health. Sample: blood. CDR3 sequence: CASSPIGTNEQFF. The CDR3 nucleotides read TGTGCCAGCTCCCCGATTGGCACCAATGAGCAGTTCTTC.